This T cell receptor beta chain was captured in a study of cytomegalovirus exposure and HLA in healthy donors (dated by TCRdb to the late 2010s). At the level of the whole study: According to a later analysis, the roughly 130 validation repertoires were produced on the same platform as the roughly 600 repertoires of the first cohort. In addition to the first cohort of approximately 650 subjects, a separate validation cohort of around 110 different subjects was used. The study aimed to test whether signatures of past pathogen exposure could be identified by cataloging public T cell receptors. To predict cytomegalovirus infection status, the study combined high-throughput TCR immunosequencing, statistical association of individual TCRs with disease status, and machine learning. Study-level results and caveats: While some public TCRs were present in many individuals, most TCR sequences turned up only very rarely across donors. In both the original and validation cohorts, the classifier was reported to diagnose cytomegalovirus status with high specificity and sensitivity. Of the cluster scores, 90% to 95% were above 0 in a later analysis, which found that TCRs clustered in the first cohort also tended to co-occur in the 110 or so validation repertoires. The study listed 150 to 200 TCR beta chains as associated with cytomegalovirus. In vitro tests confirmed that a few of the cytomegalovirus-associated TCR beta chains recognize cytomegalovirus antigens. A later analysis had no HLA typing for the validation cohort, so co-occurrence there was scored across all 110 or so repertoires. The authors suggested that the approach could potentially be extended to other disease states and immunological phenotypes.

The donors belonged to the validation cohort of 90 to 150 subjects, which was separate from the roughly 670-subject first cohort. Libraries were built with the immunoSEQ multiplex PCR assay. Per the original workflow: A statistical classification framework was built for diagnosing cytomegalovirus status from the catalog of TCR beta chain sequences. TCRdb obtained this table from immuneACCESS and retained in-frame rearrangements with V and J assigned. These tables miss some clones; where compared with another copy, unresolved V genes account for less than half of the shortfall, and the remainder is unexplained. V and J calls plus clone size are reproduced from that table; the DNA served to infer D and trimming. Within this sample are 110,000 to 150,000 clones, with 88% of them counted one time only. The top ten clones comprise approximately 7.5% of the sample. In the germline V gene (reference sequence), CDR1 corresponds to LNHDA and CDR2 to SQIVND. The CDR3 holds 16 amino acids from the cysteine to the phenylalanine. CDR3 DNA only is kept here, 48 bases in frame from base 1. Relative to germline, V is 1 base shorter and J is 8 bases shorter, with 17 bases between their ends.

To note about this clone: Its antigen remains unidentified. Base qualities are missing; no much larger clone stands one base away.

This TCR was sampled from a woman under 30 in good health and CMV-seropositive. The chain links TRBV19 with TRBJ1-4; too little of a D gene remains to name it. The sample consisted of PBMCs. The nucleotide sequence is TGTGCCAGTAGTATAGTGACGGGAACCGTCAGGGAAAAACTGTTTTTT. Its translation reads: CASSIVTGTVREKLFF.